This T cell receptor (beta chain) was obtained from a study of shared clonotypes between healthy human individuals. General study findings and limits: Depth of sequencing was expected to influence donor clonotype sharing. The study drew on few donors, limiting represented genetic and exposure-history diversity.

The data were produced by immunoSEQ multiplex PCR, yet TCRdb's version contains in-frame clones alone and is incomplete. The sample comprises hundreds of thousands of clones, roughly three quarters of which are singletons, and roughly an eighth rests with the top ten. Study donors comprised healthy, HIV-negative adults devoid of recent acute infection or vaccination. Researchers drew on about 100 million PBMCs for genomic DNA from unsorted samples. As to this clone: The antigen remains undetermined.

Sequencing was carried out using PBMCs. The TCR comes from a woman aged 40-49 years in good health. Some clones in this sample may be carry-over from other donors' samples.

The CDR3 here is CASSRGLAGQSSYNEQFF. The DNA for the CDR3 is TGTGCCAGCAGCAGGGGACTAGCGGGCCAAAGCTCCTACAATGAGCAGTTCTTC. The chain is built from TRBV5-4 and TRBJ2-1; TRBD2 aligns across 12 bases. The CDR3 has 18 residues. After removal of 4 bases from V and 0 bases from J, the junction contained 8 bases not matched to a gene. The germline gives CDR1 SGHNT, CDR2 YYREEE (reference sequence).